The rows below give T cell receptor beta chains drawn from one sample of a study of blood T cells in healthy people across ages. MiXCR was run by TCRdb on the 5' RACE reads, yielding one entry per CDR3 protein. The repertoire includes more than 700,000 distinct CDR3 sequences, about 48% of them detected once, and approximately 40% sits in the top ten. The sequencing sample was made of blood. These receptors were obtained from a man older than 75 in good health. CDR3s include the opening cysteine and the closing phenylalanine or tryptophan. D genes are given only for firm matches. The size field is filled for only some rows; it gives once, few, many or a size class.

d_gene | j_gene | abundance | v_gene | CDR3nt | CDR3aa
TRBD1 | TRBJ2-3 | few | TRBV27 | TGTGCCAGCAGTCTTGAGACAGGGCACAGATACGCGTATTTT | CASSLETGHRYAYF
NA | TRBJ1-2 | NA | TRBV13 | TGTGCCAGCAGCTTGCTGGCAGGGGACGACTATGGCTACACCTTC | CASSLLAGDDYGYTF
TRBD2 | TRBJ2-1 | NA | TRBV7-2 | TGTGCCAGCAGCTTAGGGCTAAGCGGGAGGGCCATGGGCAATGAGCAGTTCTTC | CASSLGLSGRAMGNEQFF
TRBD2 | TRBJ2-4 | NA | TRBV2 | TGTGCCACCGTGGTGGGATTAGCGGGAGAGAATGGGAACATTCAGTACTTC | CATVVGLAGENGNIQYF
NA | TRBJ2-1 | NA | TRBV20-1 | TGCAGTGCTAGACGCCGAGCGGACTACAATGAGCAGTTCTTC | CSARRRADYNEQFF
TRBD1 | TRBJ2-7 | NA | TRBV6-2/TRBV6-3 | TGTGCCAGCTCAAAACCGGGACAGGAGGACTACGAGCAGTACTTC | CASSKPGQEDYEQYF
NA | TRBJ2-1 | NA | TRBV5-1 | TGCGCCAGCAGCCTACCGACTAGTAAGAATGAGCAGTTCTTC | CASSLPTSKNEQFF
TRBD1 | TRBJ2-5 | NA | TRBV20-1 | TGCAGTGCTAGCCCAAAGACAGGGTCTGGGACCCAGTACTTC | CSASPKTGSGTQYF
TRBD2 | TRBJ2-3 | few | TRBV7-3 | TGTGCCAGCAGCCCTGGGACTACGTCGCCTACAGATACGCAGTATTTT | CASSPGTTSPTDTQYF
NA | TRBJ2-7 | few | TRBV10-3 | TGTGCCGTCCTCCTTGACGGTGCCTACGAGCAGTACTTC | CAVLLDGAYEQYF
NA | TRBJ2-7 | few | TRBV6-7 | TGTGCCTGCCGCCGTAACAGCTCCTACGAGCAGTACTTC | CACRRNSSYEQYF
TRBD2 | TRBJ2-3 | few | TRBV10-2 | TGCGCCAGCAGTGAAGTCGGGGCTAGCGGGAGGGGGAGCAGATACGCGTATTTT | CASSEVGASGRGSRYAYF
NA | TRBJ1-2 | NA | TRBV29-1 | TGCAGCGTTGATGGGGGGGGAGCTAACTATGGCTACACCTTC | CSVDGGGANYGYTF
NA | TRBJ1-4 | few | TRBV18 | TGTGCCAGCTCTTCTAATAATGAAAAACTGTTTTTT | CASSSNNEKLFF